This T cell receptor (beta chain) is drawn from a study of sequential checkpoint blockade in melanoma. In the study overall: Both treatment sequences were followed by maintenance nivolumab.

Sequenced by immunoSEQ multiplex PCR; TCRdb stores in-frame clones only, minus some. The data contain 4,000 or so clones, roughly a fifth of them singletons. This clone has only a few counts. Its antigen is currently unknown. Germline CDR1 reads KGHSH; CDR2 reads LQKENI. The V end lost 3 bases, the J end lost 1 base, and 10 bases lay between the germline ends. CDR3 size: 15 residues. Treatment given: randomized to nivolumab then ipilimumab (arm A) or the reverse (arm B). DNA-damaging chemotherapy had not been given to any patient beforehand. Broader study findings: Patients with week-13 increases in T-cell fraction and clonality benefited about 30 times more often. Pretreatment TIL clonality tracked with response in the nivolumab-first arm.

This chain links TRBV18 with TRBJ1-3, with a possible D match to TRBD1 (6 bases). This receptor was taken from a human donor with melanoma. Specimen: tumor tissue (inferred from file names), collected from a patient given nivolumab and ipilimumab in sequence. DNA of the CDR3: TGTGCCAGCTCACCTAGGGGGATTTCTGGAAACACCATATATTTT. Amino acids: CASSPRGISGNTIYF.